Following are 31 T cell receptor beta chains from one sample sequenced in a study of T cell clonotyping in hematopoietic cell transplantation. Libraries were prepared by immunoSEQ multiplex PCR; TCRdb keeps only in-frame clonotypes and omits some of them. The sample lists fewer than 6,500 clones; around 79% were seen once. The sequencing here drew on PBMCs, taken 100 days after allogeneic stem cell transplant. All receptors come from a female patient between 30 and 45 years old who had an allogeneic stem cell transplant, so the T cells may come from the graft donor. Some clones in this sample may be carry-over from other donors' samples.

This clone was recorded a few times. In DNA form, the CDR3 reads TGTGCCAGCAGCTCCGTCCAGGGGGAGACCCAGTACTTC. As protein: CASSSVQGETQYF. The chain carries TRBV5-6 and TRBJ2-5, with a tentative D call TRBD1 (6 bases). Germline CDR1 is SGHDT and CDR2 is YYEEEE. Trimming removed 3 bases at V and 5 bases at J, with 11 bases between. There are 13 residues in the CDR3.

The chain links TRBV6-6 to TRBJ2-7; no firm D call. CDR1 and CDR2 from the germline V gene are MNHNY and SVGAGI (reference sequence). The CDR3 contains 12 residues. V lost 6 bases, J lost 3 bases, and 9 bases lay in between. CDR3 loop: CASRSANYEQYF. CDR3 in DNA: TGTGCCAGCAGGTCTGCGAACTACGAGCAGTACTTC.

The V gene is TRBV2, the J gene TRBJ2-7; D unclear. V lost 7 bases and J lost 4, with 11 bases in between. The CDR3 length is 12 residues. Germline loops: CDR1 SNHLY, CDR2 FYNNEI. CDR3 bases: TGTGCCAGCACAGCAGGATCGTACGAGCAGTACTTC. Protein: CASTAGSYEQYF.

The chain recombines TRBV15 with TRBJ1-1; 8 bases are shared with TRBD1. This CDR3 comprises 14 residues. Per the germline V gene, CDR1 is LNHNV and CDR2 is YYDKDF (reference sequence). Germline trimming cut 3 bases from V and 10 bases from J; bases unmatched to any gene: 10. CDR3 nucleotides: TGTGCCACCAGCAGGCAGCAGGGGGCAGGTGGAGCTTTCTTT. This translates into CATSRQQGAGGAFF.

CDR3 nucleotide sequence: TGTGCCAGCTCACCGTCAGGGGCAGGCCCCTACAATGAGCAGTTCTTC. Encoded protein: CASSPSGAGPYNEQFF. The V call is TRBV18, the J call TRBJ2-1; weak D call: TRBD1 (6 bases). The CDR3 has 16 residues. Trimming took off 3 bases at V and 2 bases at J, with 14 bases between the two ends. The germline V gene has CDR1 KGHSH and CDR2 LQKENI. The full variable domain, completed using reference TRBV18 and TRBJ2-1, is NAGVMQNPRHLVRRRGQEARLRCSPMKGHSHVYWYRQLPEEGLKFMVYLQKENIIDESGMPKERFSAEFPKEGPSILRIQQVVRGDSAAYFCASSPSGAGPYNEQFFGPGTRLTVL.

The chain is built from TRBV5-2 and TRBJ1-2. TRBV5-2 is a known pseudogene. This CDR3 spans 13 amino acids. The CDR3 spells CASSPTAYYGYTF. CDR3 in DNA: TGCGCCAGCAGCCCGACGGCTTACTATGGCTACACCTTC.

The V and J genes are TRBV2 and TRBJ2-2; 10 nucleotides agree with TRBD2. This CDR3 contains 16 residues. With 4 bases clipped from V and 5 bases from J, the junction kept 7 bases outside the gene matches. CDR1 SNHLY and CDR2 FYNNEI come from the germline V gene. CDR3 sequence reads: CASSGSALAGTGELFF. The CDR3 DNA follows: TGTGCCAGCAGTGGTAGCGCACTAGCGGGGACCGGGGAGCTGTTTTTT.

The chain combines TRBV4-1 with TRBJ2-6; no clear D gene. CDR1 MGHRA and CDR2 YSYEKL come from the germline V gene. This CDR3 spans 17 amino acids. Trimming left V 0 bases short and J 0 bases short, with 9 bases between. The CDR3 here is CASSQDPPGSGANVLTF. Written as DNA, the CDR3 is TGCGCCAGCAGCCAAGATCCGCCCGGCTCTGGGGCCAACGTCCTGACTTTC.

This clone turned up a few times. J is TRBJ2-3 and V is TRBV9, with D tentatively TRBD2 (7 bases). Trimming took 0 bases from V and 2 from J, leaving 13 bases between them. CDR1 is SGDLS, CDR2 YYNGEE, per germline. CDR3 size: 16 residues. Here the CDR3 reads CASSVAGGGSTDTQYF. For the CDR3, the DNA is TGTGCCAGCAGCGTAGCCGGCGGGGGCTCCACAGATACGCAGTATTTT.

Only a few counts were recorded for this clone. The chain employs TRBV4-1 and TRBJ1-2, with no clear D. The CDR3 is made up of 13 amino acids. Germline V gene lookup returns CDR1 MGHRA and CDR2 YSYEKL. V lost 0 bases and J 3 bases, leaving 5 bases between the germline ends. CDR3 bases: TGCGCCAGCAGCCAAGAATCCCACTATGGCTACACCTTC. Translation: CASSQESHYGYTF.

The chain is built from TRBV7-2 and TRBJ2-7, with 7 bases aligning to TRBD2. The CDR3 is 13 residues long. CDR1 and CDR2 from the germline V gene are SGHTA and FQGNSA. Trimming took 5 bases from V and 5 from J; bases not matched to a gene: 6. For the CDR3, the DNA is TGTGCCAGCAGCCACACTAGCGCCCACGAGCAGTACTTC. It is translated as CASSHTSAHEQYF.

The gene calls are TRBV6-6 and TRBJ1-5; 8 positions match TRBD1. Per the germline V gene, CDR1 is MNHNY and CDR2 is SVGAGI (reference sequence). The V and J ends lost 7 bases and 6 bases, in that order; junction bases with no gene match: 11. The CDR3 sequence is 15 residues long. The CDR3 DNA is TGTGCCAGCAAGAGGGAAGGGACAGGTCCTCAGCCCCAGCATTTT. Encoded protein: CASKREGTGPQPQHF.

This clone was seen a handful of times. This chain links TRBV30 with TRBJ1-6; the D gene is possibly TRBD1 (5 bases). Germline lookup yields CDR1 GTSNPN and CDR2 SVGIG (reference sequence). With 3 bases removed from V and 0 bases from J, the gap between germline ends came to 18 bases. There are 18 residues in the CDR3. The CDR3 protein is CAWRTGPGISSYNSPLHF. The CDR3 bases are TGTGCCTGGAGAACCGGCCCAGGGATTAGCTCCTATAATTCACCCCTCCACTTT.

Remarks on this clone: Being one base from a much bigger clone, this may be a read error. Other DNA sequences in this specimen translate into the identical CDR3. This sequence joins TRBV30 and TRBJ1-1; D uncertain. The ends were cut back, 5 bases at V and 0 bases at J, with 4 bases in the middle. Germline assignment: CDR1 GTSNPN and CDR2 SVGIG (reference sequence). There are 11 residues in the CDR3. CDR3 loop: CAWFLNTEAFF. The CDR3 DNA is TGTGCCTGGTTCCTGAACACTGAAGCTTTCTTT.

The chain carries TRBV6-5 and TRBJ2-7; D is uncertain. CDR3 length: 14 residues. The ends were cut back, 4 bases at V and 3 bases at J, with 13 bases in the middle. The germline gives CDR1 MNHEY, CDR2 SVGAGI. CDR3 sequence (DNA): TGTGCCAGCAGTTCCGACCTTTATTACTACGAGCAGTACTTC. Protein: CASSSDLYYYEQYF.

In regard to this clone: Distinct nucleotide sequences in the sample also encode this CDR3. The rearrangement joins TRBV27 to TRBJ1-1; no clear D. CDR3 length: 14 residues. V was trimmed by 3 bases and J by 5 bases, leaving 13 bases between them. Germline V lookup: CDR1 MNHEY, CDR2 SMNVEV (reference sequence). CDR3 nucleotide sequence: TGTGCCAGCAGTTTCAACCCCGGCGGGACTGAAGCTTTCTTT. It encodes CASSFNPGGTEAFF.

This rearrangement joins TRBV29-1 to TRBJ1-1; D might be TRBD1 (6 bases). The V end was cut by 6 bases, the J end by 1 base, with 9 bases between. The CDR3 is 12 amino acids. Germline V gene sequence: CDR1 SQVTM, CDR2 ANQGSEA. The CDR3 nucleotides read TGCAGCGTACAGGGTCCGAACACTGAAGCTTTCTTT. Amino acids: CSVQGPNTEAFF. The full variable domain, its missing parts supplied by reference TRBV29-1 and TRBJ1-1, is SAVISQKPSRDICQRGTSLTIQCQVDSQVTMMFWYRQQPGQSLTLIATANQGSEATYESGFVIDKFPISRPNLTFSTLTVSNMSPEDSSIYLCSVQGPNTEAFFGQGTRLTVV.

The chain recombines TRBV11-2 with TRBJ1-1; 8 bases align to TRBD1. This CDR3 has 18 residues. V gave up 0 bases and J gave up 3 bases; unmatched junction bases: 12. CDR1 SGHAT and CDR2 FQNNGV come from the germline V gene. The DNA for the CDR3 is TGTGCCAGCAGCTTAGATGACTGGACAGGGCCGTTCGACACTGAAGCTTTCTTT. Its translation: CASSLDDWTGPFDTEAFF.

V is TRBV29-1 and J is TRBJ2-6; 8 bases are shared with TRBD1. The J segment lost 0 bases and the V segment lost 6 bases, leaving 4 bases of the junction unmatched. Per the germline V gene, CDR1 is SQVTM and CDR2 is ANQGSEA. The CDR3 runs 15 residues. The CDR3 bases are TGCAGCGTAAATACAGGGGGCTCTGGGGCCAACGTCCTGACTTTC. This translates into CSVNTGGSGANVLTF.

This clone is medium-sized in the sample. The chain joins TRBV19 to TRBJ1-4; TRBD1 is a possible D gene (5 bases). Looked up from germline, CDR1 is LNHDA and CDR2 is SQIVND (reference sequence). V lost 5 bases, J lost 6 bases, and 13 bases lay in between. This CDR3 has 14 amino acids. The CDR3 DNA is TGTGCCAGTAGTGCACAGGAGGTTGATGAAAAACTGTTTTTT. This sequence encodes CASSAQEVDEKLFF.

The chain links TRBV18 to TRBJ1-6; D remains ambiguous. The V gene lost 4 bases and the J gene lost 0 bases, with 13 bases spanning the gap. CDR3 length equals 17 residues. Germline loops: CDR1 KGHSH, CDR2 LQKENI. The DNA of the CDR3 is TGTGCCAGCTCACAAACGGACCCCAGCTCCTATAATTCACCCCTCCACTTT. It translates to CASSQTDPSSYNSPLHF. Together with reference TRBV18 and TRBJ1-6, the CDR3 gives the full variable domain: NAGVMQNPRHLVRRRGQEARLRCSPMKGHSHVYWYRQLPEEGLKFMVYLQKENIIDESGMPKERFSAEFPKEGPSILRIQQVVRGDSAAYFCASSQTDPSSYNSPLHFGNGTRLTVT.

This chain uses TRBV10-1 with TRBJ1-1; D is uncertain. The CDR3 is 13 residues long. Germline assignment: CDR1 WNHNN and CDR2 SYGVQD (reference sequence). The V gene lost 8 bases and the J gene lost 1 base, with 11 bases spanning the gap. The chain's CDR3 is CASRTSGNTEAFF. The DNA of the CDR3 is TGCGCCAGCCGGACTTCCGGGAACACTGAAGCTTTCTTT.

This chain uses TRBV5-1 with TRBJ1-4; a weak D match, TRBD1 (6 bases). The germline V gene has CDR1 SGHRS and CDR2 YFSETQ. With 4 bases removed from V and 8 bases from J, the gap between germline ends came to 18 bases. The CDR3 contains 15 residues. For the CDR3, the DNA is TGCGCCAGCAGCCCGGCGACAGGTAAAGGAGAAAAACTGTTTTTT. Translating gives CASSPATGKGEKLFF.

This clone was seen a single time. The V and J genes are TRBV4-1 and TRBJ1-1, with 10 positions matching TRBD1. After removal of 5 bases from V and 4 bases from J, the junction contained 4 bases not matched to a gene. Germline V gene data show CDR1 as MGHRA and CDR2 as YSYEKL. CDR3 length: 14 amino acids. The CDR3 DNA is TGCGCCAGCAGCTTAGGACAGGGGGGCACTGAAGCTTTCTTT. It encodes CASSLGQGGTEAFF.

The V call is TRBV11-1, the J call TRBJ2-5; TRBD2 aligns across 13 bases. Germline V gives CDR1 SGHAT, CDR2 FQDESV (reference sequence). V trimming: 0 bases; J trimming: 7 bases; junction bases outside the gene matches: 5. There are 16 residues in the CDR3. The CDR3 here is CASSLASGLAGTTQYF. CDR3 nucleotides: TGTGCCAGCAGCTTAGCATCGGGACTAGCGGGGACGACCCAGTACTTC.

This sequence joins TRBV7-2 and TRBJ1-2; the D is unclear. Deletions cut 1 base from V and 4 bases from J, with 16 bases between. Looked up from germline, CDR1 is SGHTA and CDR2 is FQGNSA. There are 16 residues in the CDR3. As DNA, the CDR3 is TGTGCCAGCAGCTTAGGATGGGTAGAATCTAGCTATGGCTACACCTTC. Protein product: CASSLGWVESSYGYTF.

This chain joins TRBV2 and TRBJ2-6; 7 bases align to TRBD1. The CDR3 length is 16 residues. The V segment lost 6 bases and the J segment 0 bases; nucleotides outside the gene matches: 5. Germline loops: CDR1 SNHLY, CDR2 FYNNEI. The CDR3 is CASRGDSRSGANVLTF. The CDR3 bases are TGTGCCAGCAGGGGGGACAGTCGCTCTGGGGCCAACGTCCTGACTTTC.

The chain joins TRBV6-6 to TRBJ1-2, with D hard to call. CDR1 and CDR2 from the germline V gene are MNHNY and SVGAGI (reference sequence). V was trimmed by 2 bases and J by 7 bases, leaving 17 bases between them. This CDR3 comprises 15 residues. The CDR3, as DNA: TGTGCCAGCAGTTACCGGTGGGAAAGTAATCGTGGCTACACCTTC. Translating gives CASSYRWESNRGYTF.

In its sample, this clone was seen a few times. The J gene is TRBJ1-6, the V gene TRBV18; TRBD1 aligns across 7 bases. V lost 3 bases, J lost 9 bases, and 8 bases stayed unmatched. This CDR3 spans 15 amino acids. Germline V gives CDR1 KGHSH, CDR2 LQKENI. CDR3 bases: TGTGCCAGCTCACCCTGGACAGGTCGGGGTTCACCCCTCCACTTT. Amino acid sequence: CASSPWTGRGSPLHF.

The V and J genes are TRBV5-1 and TRBJ2-1; possibly TRBD2 for D (5 bases). The CDR3 runs 15 residues. Trimming took 4 bases from V and 7 from J, leaving 18 bases between them. CDR1 and CDR2 (germline): SGHRS, YFSETQ. The CDR3 coding sequence is TGCGCCAGCAGCGTCGGAGGCCTCCGAGGGAATGAGCAGTTCTTC. It specifies CASSVGGLRGNEQFF. The full variable domain, completed using reference TRBV5-1 and TRBJ2-1, is KAGVTQTPRYLIKTRGQQVTLSCSPISGHRSVSWYQQTPGQGLQFLFEYFSETQRNKGNFPGRFSGRQFSNSRSEMNVSTLELGDSALYLCASSVGGLRGNEQFFGPGTRLTVL.

The chain couples TRBV30 to TRBJ1-2, with D hard to call. This CDR3 has 12 residues. Trimming took 2 bases from V and 6 from J, leaving 10 bases between them. CDR1 and CDR2 from the germline V gene are GTSNPN and SVGIG (reference sequence). CDR3 amino acids: CAWSPRRDGYTF. The CDR3, as DNA: TGTGCCTGGAGTCCCCGACGGGATGGCTACACCTTC.